These T cell receptor beta chains were read from a single sample in a study of cytomegalovirus exposure and HLA in healthy donors. Profiling relied on immunoSEQ multiplex PCR, and the TCRdb table lists in-frame clones only, not all of them. The sample lists approximately 150,000 clones, 84% occurring once. Sequences were obtained from PBMCs. The receptor source for this set is a man between 18 and 29 years old in good health and CMV-seronegative. Both conserved end residues are part of each CDR3. The D gene is left open where the match is weak. A clone size is listed for some rows: how often the clone was seen (once, few, many), or a class if it is expanded.

J | size | D | V | CDR3 | DNA
TRBJ1-2 | NA | NA | TRBV27 | CASSLNPRHYGYTF | TGTGCCAGCAGTTTAAACCCCAGACATTATGGCTACACCTTC
TRBJ1-5 | NA | NA | TRBV7-9 | CASSSDGDQPQHF | TGTGCCAGCAGCTCAGACGGGGATCAGCCCCAGCATTTT
TRBJ2-5 | NA | NA | TRBV2 | CASSPGGSGETQYF | TGTGCCAGCAGCCCTGGAGGGTCCGGGGAGACCCAGTACTTC
TRBJ2-7 | few | TRBD1 | TRBV7-9 | CASSPKTGVWEQYF | TGTGCCAGCAGTCCAAAAACAGGGGTTTGGGAGCAGTACTTC
TRBJ1-5 | NA | NA | TRBV7-8 | CASSLDRVGPHSNQPQHF | TGTGCCAGCAGCTTAGACAGGGTAGGACCTCATAGCAATCAGCCCCAGCATTTT
TRBJ2-3 | NA | TRBD2 | TRBV18 | CASCNTGGPSTDTQYF | TGTGCCAGCTGTAATACGGGGGGACCTAGCACAGATACGCAGTATTTT
TRBJ2-2 | NA | NA | TRBV7-2 | CASSNRPGGTGELFF | TGTGCCAGCAGCAACCGGCCCGGCGGCACCGGGGAGCTGTTTTTT
TRBJ2-1 | NA | NA | TRBV27 | CASSLISGSYSEQFF | TGTGCCAGCAGTTTAATTAGCGGATCCTACAGTGAGCAGTTCTTC
TRBJ1-2 | NA | NA | TRBV6-5 | CASSYVATYGYTF | TGTGCCAGCAGTTACGTGGCAACCTATGGCTACACCTTC
TRBJ1-1 | NA | TRBD1 | TRBV14 | CASSRPTGQTEAFF | TGTGCCAGCAGCCGCCCGACAGGGCAAACTGAAGCTTTCTTT
TRBJ1-1 | NA | NA | TRBV6-5 | CASTTWGDTEAFF | TGTGCCAGCACCACTTGGGGGGACACTGAAGCTTTCTTT
TRBJ2-1 | once | NA | TRBV19 | CASSDSGYNEQFF | TGTGCCAGTTCTGACTCTGGCTACAATGAGCAGTTCTTC
TRBJ1-6 | NA | NA | TRBV4-1 | CASSQEAQGSSYNSPLHF | TGCGCCAGCAGCCAAGAGGCTCAGGGGAGCTCCTATAATTCACCCCTCCACTTT
TRBJ2-7 | NA | TRBD1 | TRBV13 | CASSRDREYYEQYF | TGTGCCAGCAGTCGGGACAGAGAATACTACGAGCAGTACTTC
TRBJ2-7 | NA | TRBD1 | TRBV10-2 | CASRSSAGTEAYEQYF | TGCGCCAGCAGATCCTCCGCCGGGACAGAGGCCTACGAGCAGTACTTC
TRBJ2-1 | once | NA | TRBV28 | CASKSSHSYNEQFF | TGTGCCAGCAAGAGTTCCCACTCCTACAATGAGCAGTTCTTC
TRBJ2-1 | NA | NA | TRBV2 | CASAVPRDSDLYNEQFF | TGTGCCAGCGCCGTGCCCCGGGACTCCGACCTCTACAATGAGCAGTTCTTC
TRBJ1-1 | NA | NA | TRBV5-4 | CASSPGPGIHTEAFF | TGTGCCAGCAGCCCAGGGCCAGGGATACACACTGAAGCTTTCTTT
TRBJ2-7 | NA | NA | TRBV7-3 | CATARDNSYEQYF | TGTGCCACCGCCCGCGACAACTCCTACGAGCAGTACTTC
TRBJ2-7 | NA | NA | TRBV27 | CASSWRVDSSYEQYF | TGTGCCAGCAGTTGGCGTGTTGACAGCTCCTACGAGCAGTACTTC
TRBJ2-1 | NA | TRBD2 | TRBV5-8 | CASSLFRALAGPDREQFF | TGTGCCAGCAGCTTGTTTCGTGCGCTAGCGGGCCCCGACCGGGAGCAGTTCTTC
TRBJ2-3 | NA | NA | TRBV19 | CASSIVAGLGSDTQYF | TGTGCCAGTAGTATAGTAGCAGGACTTGGTAGTGATACGCAGTATTTT
TRBJ2-7 | NA | NA | TRBV6-5 | CASPGYEQYF | TGTGCCAGCCCCGGCTACGAGCAGTACTTC
TRBJ2-1 | NA | NA | TRBV19 | CASSTILGSEQFF | TGTGCCAGTAGTACGATACTAGGTAGTGAGCAGTTCTTC
TRBJ1-6 | NA | NA | TRBV6-6 | CASSYSGVGSPLHF | TGTGCCAGCAGTTACTCCGGGGTAGGTTCACCCCTCCACTTT
TRBJ1-5 | NA | TRBD1 | TRBV15 | CATSLQGISNQPQHF | TGTGCCACCAGCTTACAGGGGATTAGCAATCAGCCCCAGCATTTT
TRBJ2-7 | NA | NA | TRBV5-1 | CASSLTGRYEQYF | TGCGCCAGCAGCTTGACAGGTCGCTACGAGCAGTACTTC
TRBJ2-7 | NA | NA | TRBV13 | CASSRQGGGSYEQYF | TGTGCCAGCAGCAGGCAGGGCGGAGGGAGCTACGAGCAGTACTTC
TRBJ2-7 | NA | TRBD2 | TRBV10-2 | CASTSGGWYEQYF | TGCGCCAGCACTAGCGGGGGGTGGTACGAGCAGTACTTC
TRBJ2-3 | NA | TRBD2 | TRBV29-1 | CSVVGLAGERVWSDTQYF | TGCAGCGTTGTGGGCCTAGCGGGAGAAAGGGTATGGTCAGATACGCAGTATTTT
TRBJ1-1 | NA | NA | TRBV7-9 | CASSSVAGSSAFF | TGTGCCAGCAGCTCCGTGGCGGGATCTTCAGCTTTCTTT
TRBJ2-7 | NA | NA | TRBV11-1 | CASSRRGQYEQYF | TGTGCCAGCAGCCGCCGAGGACAGTACGAGCAGTACTTC
TRBJ2-5 | NA | NA | TRBV2 | CASRGGVRRGGYQETQYF | TGTGCCAGCAGAGGGGGAGTAAGACGGGGAGGGTACCAAGAGACCCAGTACTTC
TRBJ1-2 | NA | NA | TRBV6-1 | CASSGLAGLNNYGYTF | TGTGCCAGCAGTGGTCTGGCAGGACTTAATAACTATGGCTACACCTTC
TRBJ2-7 | NA | NA | TRBV2 | CASSEARLSGSYEQYF | TGTGCCAGCAGTGAAGCCCGGTTATCAGGCTCCTACGAGCAGTACTTC
TRBJ1-1 | NA | TRBD1 | TRBV14 | CASRDFRGRGSTEAFF | TGTGCCAGCAGGGATTTCCGTGGCAGGGGGAGCACTGAAGCTTTCTTT
TRBJ2-2 | NA | TRBD1 | TRBV2 | CASSDWTGGLGGAAGELFF | TGTGCCAGCAGTGATTGGACAGGGGGCCTCGGGGGGGCGGCCGGGGAGCTGTTTTTT
TRBJ1-2 | NA | NA | TRBV10-3 | CAIRDIDTNYGYTF | TGTGCCATCAGGGATATCGACACTAACTATGGCTACACCTTC
TRBJ2-1 | few | NA | TRBV7-9 | CASSLPPQGSYNEQFF | TGTGCCAGCAGCTTACCACCCCAGGGGTCCTACAATGAGCAGTTCTTC
TRBJ2-1 | NA | TRBD2 | TRBV2 | CASSVPSGGSGLNEQFF | TGTGCCAGCAGTGTCCCTAGCGGGGGGTCAGGTTTAAATGAGCAGTTCTTC
TRBJ2-5 | NA | NA | TRBV7-8 | CASTYPGLQETQYF | TGTGCCAGCACTTACCCGGGTCTCCAAGAGACCCAGTACTTC
TRBJ2-2 | few | TRBD1 | TRBV7-6 | CASSLAEDRAGELFF | TGTGCCAGCAGCTTAGCTGAAGACAGGGCCGGGGAGCTGTTTTTT
TRBJ1-2 | NA | NA | TRBV6-1 | CASSESLSRNYGYTF | TGTGCCAGCAGTGAATCTCTCTCTAGAAACTATGGCTACACCTTC
TRBJ2-7 | NA | NA | TRBV5-6 | CASSFGLWAEQYF | TGTGCCAGCAGCTTTGGTCTGTGGGCCGAGCAGTACTTC
TRBJ2-1 | NA | TRBD2 | TRBV4-3 | CASSQHSGRLSYNEQFF | TGCGCCAGCAGCCAGCATAGCGGGAGATTATCCTACAATGAGCAGTTCTTC
TRBJ2-5 | NA | NA | TRBV20-1 | CSAKQGETQYF | TGCAGCGCTAAGCAGGGGGAGACCCAGTACTTC
TRBJ2-5 | NA | TRBD1 | TRBV10-3 | CAISESLGTAQETQYF | TGTGCCATCAGTGAGTCACTTGGGACAGCGCAAGAGACCCAGTACTTC
TRBJ2-1 | NA | TRBD2 | TRBV30 | CAWSAGLAGKEQFF | TGTGCCTGGAGTGCAGGTCTAGCGGGAAAAGAGCAGTTCTTC
TRBJ2-7 | NA | NA | TRBV5-1 | CASSLGRDSYEQYF | TGCGCCAGCAGCTTGGGGCGGGACAGCTACGAGCAGTACTTC